These 6 T cell receptor beta chains were sequenced from one sample in a study of T cell repertoires in cytomegalovirus infection. In TCRdb, the reads were re-called with MiXCR into one record per CDR3 protein. The sample contains about 920,000 distinct CDR3 sequences, 31% of which appear only once. No antigen has been assigned to these receptors. The input for sequencing was cultured CD8+ T cells from PBMCs, taken from culture after CMV antigen stimulation. These receptors originate from a human donor in good health (CMV status not recorded). Some clones in this sample may be carry-over from other donors' samples.

This clonotype was seen a few times. The chain links TRBV19 to TRBJ1-1, with D tentatively TRBD1 (5 bases). The germline V gene encodes CDR1 LNHDA and CDR2 SQIVND (reference sequence). The CDR3 length is 15 residues. V lost 6 bases and J lost 7, with 21 bases in between. For the CDR3, the DNA is TGTGCCAGTAGCCTCTCGGTAACGGGACCCAGTGAAGCTTTCTTT. It specifies CASSLSVTGPSEAFF.

The genes are TRBV6-6 and TRBJ2-1, with no clear D. This CDR3 is built from 14 residues. V lost 9 bases to trimming and J lost 1 base, with 13 bases between them. Germline CDR1 and CDR2: MNHNY and SVGAGI (reference sequence). CDR3 protein: CASSDNLSYNEQFF. Written as DNA, the CDR3 is TGTGCCAGTTCAGATAACCTTTCCTACAATGAGCAGTTCTTC.

V gene TRBV20-1 combines with J gene TRBJ2-7; D may be TRBD1 (6 bases). The germline V and J ends were trimmed by 3 bases and 1 base, with 19 bases remaining between them. The CDR3 contains 16 residues. Germline V gives CDR1 DFQATT, CDR2 SNEGSKA (reference sequence). CDR3 protein: CSASRTQGRPSYEQYF. CDR3 bases: TGCAGTGCTAGCCGGACCCAGGGGCGGCCTTCCTACGAGCAGTACTTC.

The gene calls are TRBV7-9 and TRBJ2-3; 12 bases agree with TRBD1. The CDR3 loop spans 15 amino acids. The ends lost 5 bases at V and 2 bases at J; junction bases unmatched: 2. Looked up from germline, CDR1 is SEHNR and CDR2 is FQNEAQ (reference sequence). The CDR3 coding sequence is TGTGCCAGCAGCGGGACAGGGGGCTACACAGATACGCAGTATTTT. This gives the protein CASSGTGGYTDTQYF.

This clonotype has a handful of counts. The chain has TRBV4-1 and TRBJ2-2, with TRBD1 as a possible D gene (5 bases). The CDR3 contains 15 residues. V was clipped by 3 bases and J by 7 bases, with 15 bases between them. CDR1 and CDR2 (germline): MGHRA, YSYEKL. The CDR3 loop reads CASSHLPQGNGELFF. CDR3 sequence (DNA): TGCGCCAGCAGCCATCTCCCCCAGGGTAACGGGGAGCTGTTTTTT.

In this sample, this clonotype turned up many times. The CDR3 sequence: CASSPGAGGPFQETQYF. The CDR3 region has the DNA TGTGCCAGCAGCCCCGGCGCGGGGGGGCCGTTCCAAGAGACCCAGTACTTC. The V and J genes are TRBV7-2 and TRBJ2-5; TRBD2 aligns across 9 bases. The CDR3 length is 17 residues. CDR1 and CDR2 from the germline V gene are SGHTA and FQGNSA. J gave up 1 base and V 5 bases, and 11 bases lay outside the gene matches.